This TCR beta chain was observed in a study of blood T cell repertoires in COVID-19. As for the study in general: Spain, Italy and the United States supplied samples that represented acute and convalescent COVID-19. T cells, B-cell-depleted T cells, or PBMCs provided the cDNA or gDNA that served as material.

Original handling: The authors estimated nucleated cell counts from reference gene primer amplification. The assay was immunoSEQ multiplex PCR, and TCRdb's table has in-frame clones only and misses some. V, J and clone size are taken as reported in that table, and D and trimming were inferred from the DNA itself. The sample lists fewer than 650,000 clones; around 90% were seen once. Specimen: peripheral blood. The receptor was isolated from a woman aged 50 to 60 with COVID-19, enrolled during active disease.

The CDR3 DNA reads as TGTGCCAGCAGCGCCTCGCGAGGGGGCGCGGCTTTCTTT. Translating it yields CASSASRGGAAFF. The J gene is TRBJ1-1, the V gene TRBV9; 7 bases are a match to TRBD1. V dropped 3 bases and J dropped 11; count of bases not matched to a gene: 10. This CDR3 contains 13 residues. Germline CDR1 and CDR2: SGDLS and YYNGEE.